These 7 T cell receptor beta chains were all obtained from the same sample, sequenced in a study of blood T cell repertoires in COVID-19. Assay used: immunoSEQ multiplex PCR; TCRdb lists only in-frame clones, some missing. The table includes approximately 100,000 clones, about 89% detected once. Source material: peripheral blood. All receptors come from a man aged 55 to 70 with acute or convalescent COVID-19.

The chain joins TRBV5-1 to TRBJ2-1; TRBD2 aligns across 7 bases. The CDR3 is 17 amino acids. Looked up from germline, CDR1 is SGHRS and CDR2 is YFSETQ. V lost 0 bases, J lost 8 bases, and 14 bases stayed unmatched. The CDR3 region is CASSLDAAGTVGDEQFF. CDR3 nucleotides: TGCGCCAGCAGCTTGGATGCAGCGGGGACGGTGGGCGATGAGCAGTTCTTC.

The chain employs TRBV12-3 or TRBV12-4 and TRBJ1-5; D gene ambiguous. V was pared by 5 bases and J by 4 bases, with 6 bases between. This CDR3 spans 12 amino acids. This chain's CDR3 is CASSLFNQPQHF. For the CDR3, the DNA is TGTGCCAGCAGTCTGTTTAATCAGCCCCAGCATTTT.

The CDR3 sequence is CASSDRAGNVNNEQFF. CDR3 in DNA: TGTGCCAGCAGTGATCGGGCGGGGAACGTAAACAATGAGCAGTTCTTC. The chain recombines TRBV25-1 with TRBJ2-1, with D perhaps matching TRBD2 (6 bases). There are 16 residues in the CDR3. Germline CDR1 and CDR2: MGHDK and SYGVNS. Trimming left V 3 bases short and J 5 bases short, with 17 bases between.

The gene calls are TRBV24-1 and TRBJ2-3; no definite D call. V was pared by 4 bases and J by 6 bases, with 10 bases between. The germline CDR1 and CDR2 sequences are KGHDR and SFDVKD. The CDR3 sequence is 13 residues long. CDR3 sequence reads: CATSERPLDTQYF. The CDR3 DNA is TGTGCCACCAGTGAGAGGCCGCTGGATACGCAGTATTTT.

The chain carries TRBV5-4 and TRBJ1-1, with D possibly matching TRBD1 (5 bases). The CDR3 contains 14 residues. V lost 0 bases and J lost 5, with 11 bases in between. The germline gives CDR1 SGHNT, CDR2 YYREEE (reference sequence). CDR3 in amino acids: CASSLAGGGTEAFF. In DNA form, the CDR3 reads TGTGCCAGCAGCTTGGCTGGCGGGGGAACTGAAGCTTTCTTT.

V gene TRBV14 combines with J gene TRBJ2-3, with TRBD1 matching 12 bases. Germline V gene data show CDR1 as SGHDN and CDR2 as FVKESK. This CDR3 region has 16 residues. Trimming removed 2 bases from V and 4 bases from J; junction bases left unmatched: 4. The CDR3 reads CASSQSGTGGSDTQYF. For the CDR3, the DNA is TGTGCCAGCAGCCAATCCGGGACAGGGGGCTCAGATACGCAGTATTTT.

The V and J genes are TRBV7-8 and TRBJ2-7; 7 bases map to TRBD2. The length of the CDR3 is 16 residues. Germline assignment: CDR1 SGHVS and CDR2 FQNEAQ. V lost 1 base and J lost 2; bases outside the gene matches: 8. CDR3 residues: CASSLGGGERTYEQYV. CDR3 nucleotide sequence: TGTGCCAGCAGCTTAGGTGGGGGGGAGCGGACCTACGAGCAGTACGTC.